This T cell receptor (beta chain) was retrieved from a study of blood T cells in healthy people across ages. Study information: About one barcoded beta molecule per two T cells came from capture by template switching. General study findings and limits: From one million sequenced T cells, diversity estimates were lower bounds. PBMCs left unsorted prevented a conclusive naive versus antigen-experienced comparison.

Looked up from germline, CDR1 is MNHNS and CDR2 is SASEGT. The length of the CDR3 is 10 residues. Trimming stripped 7 bases from V and 7 bases from J, with 7 bases between. Using a J-beta primer mix together with a sample-barcoded 5' primer, a second PCR was run for about 6 to 12 cycles. TCRdb processed the 5' RACE reads anew with MiXCR; each CDR3 protein has one entry. The repertoire holds roughly 800,000 distinct CDR3 sequences, with nearly 60% as singletons. Of note for this clonotype: The antigen remains undetermined.

This rearrangement joins TRBV6-1 to TRBJ1-1; no clear D gene. The sample was blood. The receptor's source is a man in his thirties or forties in good health. This CDR3 is CASTRSEAFF. The DNA for the CDR3 is TGTGCCAGCACCCGAAGTGAAGCTTTCTTT.